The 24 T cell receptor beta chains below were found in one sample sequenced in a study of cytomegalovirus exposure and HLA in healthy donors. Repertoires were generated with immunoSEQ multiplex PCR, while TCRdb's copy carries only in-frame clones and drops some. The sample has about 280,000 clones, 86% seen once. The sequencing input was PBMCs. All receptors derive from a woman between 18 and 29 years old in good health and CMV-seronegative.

The CDR3 here is CASSYRGGGGYGYTF. The CDR3 DNA follows: TGTGCCAGCAGTTACCGCGGGGGCGGTGGCTATGGCTACACCTTC. The V and J genes are TRBV6-5 and TRBJ1-2; maybe TRBD1 (6 bases). Deletions cut 2 bases from V and 4 bases from J, with 14 bases between. The CDR3 has 15 residues. CDR1 and CDR2 (germline): MNHEY, SVGAGI.

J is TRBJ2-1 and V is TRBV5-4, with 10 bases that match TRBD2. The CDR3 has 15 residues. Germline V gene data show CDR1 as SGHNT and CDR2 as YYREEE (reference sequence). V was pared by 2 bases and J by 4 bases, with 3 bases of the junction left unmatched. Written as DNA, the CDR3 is TGTGCCAGCAGCTTCCGGACTAGCGGATACAATGAGCAGTTCTTC. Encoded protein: CASSFRTSGYNEQFF.

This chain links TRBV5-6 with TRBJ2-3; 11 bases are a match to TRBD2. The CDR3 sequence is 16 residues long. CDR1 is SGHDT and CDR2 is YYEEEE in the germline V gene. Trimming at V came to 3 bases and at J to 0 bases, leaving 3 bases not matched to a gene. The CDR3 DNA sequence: TGTGCCAGCAGCTACAGACTAGCGGGGAGCACAGATACGCAGTATTTT. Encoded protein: CASSYRLAGSTDTQYF.

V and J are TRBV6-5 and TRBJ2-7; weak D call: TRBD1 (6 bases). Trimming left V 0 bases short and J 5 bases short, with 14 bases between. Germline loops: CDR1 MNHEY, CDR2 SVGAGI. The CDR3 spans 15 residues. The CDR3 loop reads CASSYSQGLVDEQYF. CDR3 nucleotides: TGTGCCAGCAGTTACTCACAGGGTTTGGTCGACGAGCAGTACTTC.

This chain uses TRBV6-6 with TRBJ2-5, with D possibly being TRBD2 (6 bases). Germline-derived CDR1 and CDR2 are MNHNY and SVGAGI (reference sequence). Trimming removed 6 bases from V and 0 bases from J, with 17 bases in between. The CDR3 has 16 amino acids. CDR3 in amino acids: CASSHPEGWDQETQYF. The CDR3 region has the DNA TGTGCCAGCAGCCACCCGGAGGGATGGGACCAAGAGACCCAGTACTTC.

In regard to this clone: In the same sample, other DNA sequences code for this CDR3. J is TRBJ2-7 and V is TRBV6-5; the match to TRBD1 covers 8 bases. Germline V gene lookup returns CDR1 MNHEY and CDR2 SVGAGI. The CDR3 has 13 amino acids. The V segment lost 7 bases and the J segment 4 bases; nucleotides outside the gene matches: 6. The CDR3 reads CASIGQGGYEQYF. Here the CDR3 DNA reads TGTGCCAGCATCGGACAGGGAGGATACGAGCAGTACTTC.

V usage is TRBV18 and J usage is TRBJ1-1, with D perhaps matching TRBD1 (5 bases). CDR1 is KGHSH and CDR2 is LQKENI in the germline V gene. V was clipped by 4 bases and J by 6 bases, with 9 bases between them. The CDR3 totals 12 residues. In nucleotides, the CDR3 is TGTGCCAGCTCACTGCCAGGGTCTGAAGCTTTCTTT. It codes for CASSLPGSEAFF.

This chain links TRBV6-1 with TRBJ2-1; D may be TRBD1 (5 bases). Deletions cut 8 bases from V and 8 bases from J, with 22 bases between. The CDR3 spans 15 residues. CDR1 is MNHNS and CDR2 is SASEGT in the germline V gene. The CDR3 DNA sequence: TGTGCCAGCTGGATCACGTGGCAGGGCAGGGATGAGCAGTTCTTC. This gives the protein CASWITWQGRDEQFF.

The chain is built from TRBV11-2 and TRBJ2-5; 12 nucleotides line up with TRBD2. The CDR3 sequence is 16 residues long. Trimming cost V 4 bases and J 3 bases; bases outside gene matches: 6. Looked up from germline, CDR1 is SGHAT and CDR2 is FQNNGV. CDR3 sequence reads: CASSSRWTSGKETQYF. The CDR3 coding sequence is TGTGCCAGCAGCTCCCGCTGGACTAGCGGGAAAGAGACCCAGTACTTC.

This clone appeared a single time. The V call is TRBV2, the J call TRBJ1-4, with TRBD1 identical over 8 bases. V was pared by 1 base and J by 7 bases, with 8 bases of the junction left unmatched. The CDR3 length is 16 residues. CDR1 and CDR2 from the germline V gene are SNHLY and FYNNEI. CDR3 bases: TGTGCCAGCAGTGAAGGTTATGGACAGGGATTTGAAAAACTGTTTTTT. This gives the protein CASSEGYGQGFEKLFF.

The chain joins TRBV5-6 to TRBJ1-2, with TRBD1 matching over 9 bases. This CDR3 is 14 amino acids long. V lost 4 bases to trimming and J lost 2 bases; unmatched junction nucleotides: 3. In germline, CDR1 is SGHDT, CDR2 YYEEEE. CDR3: CASSAGTGNYGYTF. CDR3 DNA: TGTGCCAGCAGCGCCGGGACAGGGAACTATGGCTACACCTTC.

The CDR3 sequence: CASSATGNTEAFF. The CDR3 nucleotides are TGTGCCAGCAGCGCGACAGGGAACACTGAAGCTTTCTTT. V gene TRBV9 combines with J gene TRBJ1-1, with a tentative D call TRBD1 (6 bases). The germline CDR1 and CDR2 sequences are SGDLS and YYNGEE. V gave up 3 bases and J gave up 1 base, with 7 bases separating them. The CDR3 runs 13 residues.

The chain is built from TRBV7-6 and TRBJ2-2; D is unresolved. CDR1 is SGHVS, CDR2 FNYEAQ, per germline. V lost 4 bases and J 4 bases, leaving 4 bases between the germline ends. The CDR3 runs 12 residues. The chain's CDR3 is CASSYSTGELFF. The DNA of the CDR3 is TGTGCCAGCAGCTACAGCACCGGGGAGCTGTTTTTT.

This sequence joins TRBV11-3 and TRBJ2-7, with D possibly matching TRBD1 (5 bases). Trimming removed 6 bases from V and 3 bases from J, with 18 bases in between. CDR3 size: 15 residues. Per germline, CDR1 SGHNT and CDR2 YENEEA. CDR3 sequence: CASRRGHNSNYEQYF. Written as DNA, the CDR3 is TGTGCCAGCAGACGCGGACACAACTCTAACTACGAGCAGTACTTC.

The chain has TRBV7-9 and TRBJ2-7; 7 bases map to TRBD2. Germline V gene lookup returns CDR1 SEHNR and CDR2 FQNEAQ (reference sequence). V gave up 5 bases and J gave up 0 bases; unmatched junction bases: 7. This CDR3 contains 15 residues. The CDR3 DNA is TGTGCCAGCAGCCCAGCGGGACTTAGCTCCTACGAGCAGTACTTC. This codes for CASSPAGLSSYEQYF.

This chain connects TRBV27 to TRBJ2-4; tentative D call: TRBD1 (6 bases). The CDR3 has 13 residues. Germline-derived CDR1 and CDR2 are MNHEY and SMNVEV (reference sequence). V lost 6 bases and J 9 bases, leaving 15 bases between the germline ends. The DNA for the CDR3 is TGTGCCAGCAGAACTACAGGGTCGAGCATTCAGTACTTC. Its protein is CASRTTGSSIQYF.

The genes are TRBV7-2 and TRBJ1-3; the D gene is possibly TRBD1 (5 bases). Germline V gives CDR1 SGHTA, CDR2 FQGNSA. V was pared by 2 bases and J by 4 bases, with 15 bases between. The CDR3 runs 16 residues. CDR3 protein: CASSLWRGSAGNTIYF. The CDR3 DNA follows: TGTGCCAGCAGCTTATGGAGGGGATCTGCCGGAAACACCATATATTTT.

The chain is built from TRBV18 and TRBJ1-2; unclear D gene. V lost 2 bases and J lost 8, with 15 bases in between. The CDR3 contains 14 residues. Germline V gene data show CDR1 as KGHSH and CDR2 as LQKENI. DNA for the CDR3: TGTGCCAGCTCACCATACACCATTGATGAAGGCTACACCTTC. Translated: CASSPYTIDEGYTF.

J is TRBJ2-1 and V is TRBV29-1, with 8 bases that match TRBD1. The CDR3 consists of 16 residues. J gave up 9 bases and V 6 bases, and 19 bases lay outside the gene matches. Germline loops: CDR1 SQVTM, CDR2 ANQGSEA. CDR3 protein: CSVAPPGRGRGAEQFF. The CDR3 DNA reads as TGCAGCGTAGCCCCCCCGGGCAGGGGGCGCGGTGCTGAGCAGTTCTTC.

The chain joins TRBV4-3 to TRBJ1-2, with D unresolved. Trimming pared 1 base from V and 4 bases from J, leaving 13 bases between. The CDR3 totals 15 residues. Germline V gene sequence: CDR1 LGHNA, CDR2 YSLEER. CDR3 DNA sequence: TGCGCCAGCAGCCAAGTTACTGATCCTCTCTATGGCTACACCTTC. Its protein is CASSQVTDPLYGYTF.

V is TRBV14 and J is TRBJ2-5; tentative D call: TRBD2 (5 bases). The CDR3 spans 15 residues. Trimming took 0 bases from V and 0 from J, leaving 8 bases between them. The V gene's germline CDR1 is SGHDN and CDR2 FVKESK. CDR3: CASSQDRGYQETQYF. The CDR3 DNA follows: TGTGCCAGCAGCCAAGATCGCGGGTACCAAGAGACCCAGTACTTC.

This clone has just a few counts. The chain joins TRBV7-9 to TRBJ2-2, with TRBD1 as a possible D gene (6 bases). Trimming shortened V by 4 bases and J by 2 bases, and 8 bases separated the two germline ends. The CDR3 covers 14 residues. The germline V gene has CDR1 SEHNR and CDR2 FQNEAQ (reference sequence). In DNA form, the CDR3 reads TGTGCCAGCAGCTGGGACACCAACACCGGGGAGCTGTTTTTT. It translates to CASSWDTNTGELFF. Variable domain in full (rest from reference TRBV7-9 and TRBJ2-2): DTGVSQNPRHKITKRGQNVTFRCDPISEHNRLYWYRQTLGQGPEFLTYFQNEAQLEKSRLLSDRFSAERPKGSFSTLEIQRTEQGDSAMYLCASSWDTNTGELFFGEGSRLTVL.

CDR3 in DNA: TGTGCCAGCAGTCCAGGTAGTTTCGGTAATGAAAAACTGTTTTTT. Translated: CASSPGSFGNEKLFF. The chain recombines TRBV25-1 with TRBJ1-4; D is unresolved. Germline assignment: CDR1 MGHDK and CDR2 SYGVNS. V lost 5 bases to trimming and J lost 4 bases, with 14 bases between them. The CDR3 runs to 15 residues.

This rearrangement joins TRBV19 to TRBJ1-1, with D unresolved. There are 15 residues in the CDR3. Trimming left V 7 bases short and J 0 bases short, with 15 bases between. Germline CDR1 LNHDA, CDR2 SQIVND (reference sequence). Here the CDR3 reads CASKELARMNTEAFF. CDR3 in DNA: TGTGCCAGTAAAGAGCTGGCCAGGATGAACACTGAAGCTTTCTTT. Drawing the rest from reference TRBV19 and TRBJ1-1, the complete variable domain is DGGITQSPKYLFRKEGQNVTLSCEQNLNHDAMYWYRQDPGQGLRLIYYSQIVNDFQKGDIAEGYSVSREKKESFPLTVTSAQKNPTAFYLCASKELARMNTEAFFGQGTRLTVV.